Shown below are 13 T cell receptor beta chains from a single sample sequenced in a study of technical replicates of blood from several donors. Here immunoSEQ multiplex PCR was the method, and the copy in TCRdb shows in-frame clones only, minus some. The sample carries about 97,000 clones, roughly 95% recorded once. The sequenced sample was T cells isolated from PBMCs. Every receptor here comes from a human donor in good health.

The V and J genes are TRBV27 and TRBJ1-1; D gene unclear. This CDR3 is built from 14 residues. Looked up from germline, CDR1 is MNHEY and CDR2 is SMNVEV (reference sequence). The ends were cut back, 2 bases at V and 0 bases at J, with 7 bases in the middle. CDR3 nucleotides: TGTGCCAGCAGTTTAGAGGGTATGAACACTGAAGCTTTCTTT. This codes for CASSLEGMNTEAFF.

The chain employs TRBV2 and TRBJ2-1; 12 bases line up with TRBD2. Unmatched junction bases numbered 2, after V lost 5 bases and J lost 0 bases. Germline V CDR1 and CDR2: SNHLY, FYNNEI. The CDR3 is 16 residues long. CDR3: CASSLLAGGSYNEQFF. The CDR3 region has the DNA TGTGCCAGCAGTCTACTAGCGGGGGGCTCCTACAATGAGCAGTTCTTC.

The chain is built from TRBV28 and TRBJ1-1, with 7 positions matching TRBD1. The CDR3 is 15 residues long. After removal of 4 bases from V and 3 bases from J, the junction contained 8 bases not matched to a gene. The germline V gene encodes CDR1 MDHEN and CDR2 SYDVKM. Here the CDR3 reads CASSSADREDTEAFF. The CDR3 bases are TGTGCCAGCAGTTCTGCCGACAGGGAGGACACTGAAGCTTTCTTT.

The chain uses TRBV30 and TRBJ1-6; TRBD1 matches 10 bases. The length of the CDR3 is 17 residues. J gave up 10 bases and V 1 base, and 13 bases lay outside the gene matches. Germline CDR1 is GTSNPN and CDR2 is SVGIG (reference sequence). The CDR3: CAWSGDRGGPVISPLHF. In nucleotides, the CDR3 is TGTGCCTGGAGTGGGGACAGGGGAGGACCTGTAATCTCACCCCTCCACTTT.

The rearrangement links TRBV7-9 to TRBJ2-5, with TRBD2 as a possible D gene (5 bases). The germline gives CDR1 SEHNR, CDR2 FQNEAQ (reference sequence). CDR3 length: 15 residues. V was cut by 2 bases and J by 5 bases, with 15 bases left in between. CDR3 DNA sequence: TGTGCCAGCAGCTTAAAAGGAGACGGGAAGGAGACCCAGTACTTC. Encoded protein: CASSLKGDGKETQYF.

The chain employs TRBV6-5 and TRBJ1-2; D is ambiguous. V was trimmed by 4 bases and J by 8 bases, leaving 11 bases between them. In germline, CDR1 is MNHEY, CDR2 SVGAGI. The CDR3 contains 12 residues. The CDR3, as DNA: TGTGCCAGCAGTTCACCAGGTTTAGGCTACACCTTC. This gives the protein CASSSPGLGYTF.

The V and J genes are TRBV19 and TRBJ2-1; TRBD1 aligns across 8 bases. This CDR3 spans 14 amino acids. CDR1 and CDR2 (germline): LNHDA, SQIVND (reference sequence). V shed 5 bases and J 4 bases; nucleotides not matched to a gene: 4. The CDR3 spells CASSSTGVYNEQFF. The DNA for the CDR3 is TGTGCCAGTAGTTCGACAGGGGTATACAATGAGCAGTTCTTC.

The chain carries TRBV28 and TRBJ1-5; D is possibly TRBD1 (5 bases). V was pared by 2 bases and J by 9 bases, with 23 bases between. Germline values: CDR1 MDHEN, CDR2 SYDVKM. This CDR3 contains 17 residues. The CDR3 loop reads CASSLGRAGQPDSPQHF. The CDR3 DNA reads TGTGCCAGCAGTTTAGGACGCGCGGGGCAGCCCGATTCGCCCCAGCATTTT. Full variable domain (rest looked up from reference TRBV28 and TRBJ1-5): DVKVTQSSRYLVKRTGEKVFLECVQDMDHENMFWYRQDPGLGLRLIYFSYDVKMKEKGDIPEGYSVSREKKERFSLILESASTNQTSMYLCASSLGRAGQPDSPQHFGDGTRLSIL.

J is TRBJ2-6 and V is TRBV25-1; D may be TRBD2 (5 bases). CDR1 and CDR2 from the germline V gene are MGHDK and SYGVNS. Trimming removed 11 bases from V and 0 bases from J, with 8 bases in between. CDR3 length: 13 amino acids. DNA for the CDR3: TGTGCCTCGGGGAGCTCTGGGGCCAACGTCCTGACTTTC. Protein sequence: CASGSSGANVLTF. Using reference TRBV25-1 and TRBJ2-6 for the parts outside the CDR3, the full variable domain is EADIYQTPRYLVIGTGKKITLECSQTMGHDKMYWYQQDPGMELHLIHYSYGVNSTEKGDLSSESTVSRIRTEHFPLTLESARPSHTSQYLCASGSSGANVLTFGAGSRLTVL.

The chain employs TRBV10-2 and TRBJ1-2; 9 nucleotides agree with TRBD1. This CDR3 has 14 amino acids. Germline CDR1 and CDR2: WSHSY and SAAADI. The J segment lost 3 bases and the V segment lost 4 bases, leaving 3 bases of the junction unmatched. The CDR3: CASSGRTGDYGYTF. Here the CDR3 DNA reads TGCGCCAGCAGTGGTAGGACAGGGGACTATGGCTACACCTTC.

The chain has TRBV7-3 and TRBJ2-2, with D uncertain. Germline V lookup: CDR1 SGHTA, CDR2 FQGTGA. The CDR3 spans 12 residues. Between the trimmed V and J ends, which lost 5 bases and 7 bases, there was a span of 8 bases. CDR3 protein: CASSRSSGELFF. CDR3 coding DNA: TGTGCCAGCAGCCGGAGCAGCGGGGAGCTGTTTTTT. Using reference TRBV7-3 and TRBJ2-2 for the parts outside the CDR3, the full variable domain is GAGVSQTPSNKVTEKGKYVELRCDPISGHTALYWYRQSLGQGPEFLIYFQGTGAADDSGLPNDRFFAVRPEGSVSTLKIQRTERGDSAVYLCASSRSSGELFFGEGSRLTVL.

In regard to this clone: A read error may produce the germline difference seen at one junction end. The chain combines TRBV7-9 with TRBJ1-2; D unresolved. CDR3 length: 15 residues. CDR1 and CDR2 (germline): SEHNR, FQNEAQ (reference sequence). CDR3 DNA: TGTGCCAGCAGTTTAGGATCTAAGGCGGACTATGGCTACACCTTC. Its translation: CASSLGSKADYGYTF.

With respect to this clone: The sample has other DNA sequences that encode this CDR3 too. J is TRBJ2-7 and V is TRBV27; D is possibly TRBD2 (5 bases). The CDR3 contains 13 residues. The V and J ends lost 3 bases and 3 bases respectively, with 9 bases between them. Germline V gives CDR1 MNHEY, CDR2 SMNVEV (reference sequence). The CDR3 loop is CASSFGLYYEQYF. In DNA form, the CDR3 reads TGTGCCAGCAGTTTTGGACTTTACTACGAGCAGTACTTC.